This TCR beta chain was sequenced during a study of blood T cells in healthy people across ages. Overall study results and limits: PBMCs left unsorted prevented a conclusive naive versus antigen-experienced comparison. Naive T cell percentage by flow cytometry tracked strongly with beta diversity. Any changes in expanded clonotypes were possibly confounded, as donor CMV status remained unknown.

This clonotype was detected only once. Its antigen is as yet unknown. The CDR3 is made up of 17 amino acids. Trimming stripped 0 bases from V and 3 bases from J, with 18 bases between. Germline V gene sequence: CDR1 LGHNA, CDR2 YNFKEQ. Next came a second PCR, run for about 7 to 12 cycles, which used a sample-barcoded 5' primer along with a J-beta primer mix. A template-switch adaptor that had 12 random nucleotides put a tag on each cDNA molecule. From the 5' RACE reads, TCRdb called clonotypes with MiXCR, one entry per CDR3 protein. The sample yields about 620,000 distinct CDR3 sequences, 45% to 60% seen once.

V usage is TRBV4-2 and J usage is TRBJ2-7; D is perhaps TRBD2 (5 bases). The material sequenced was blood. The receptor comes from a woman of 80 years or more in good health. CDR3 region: CASSQERDRSGGYEQYF. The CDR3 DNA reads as TGTGCCAGCAGCCAAGAGCGAGATCGGAGCGGAGGCTACGAGCAGTACTTC.